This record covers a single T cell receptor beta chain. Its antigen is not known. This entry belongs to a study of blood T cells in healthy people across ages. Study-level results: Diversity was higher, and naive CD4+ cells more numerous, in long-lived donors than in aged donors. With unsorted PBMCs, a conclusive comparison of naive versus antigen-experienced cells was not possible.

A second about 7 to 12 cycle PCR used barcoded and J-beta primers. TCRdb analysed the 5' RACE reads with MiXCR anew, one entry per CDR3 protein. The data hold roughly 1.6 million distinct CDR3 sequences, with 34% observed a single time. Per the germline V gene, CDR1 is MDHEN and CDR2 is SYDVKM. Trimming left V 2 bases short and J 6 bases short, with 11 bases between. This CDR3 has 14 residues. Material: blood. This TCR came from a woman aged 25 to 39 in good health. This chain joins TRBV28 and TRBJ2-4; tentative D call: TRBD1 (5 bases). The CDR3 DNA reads TGTGCCAGCAGTTTAATGGGAAGGGGAAACATTCAGTACTTC. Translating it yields CASSLMGRGNIQYF. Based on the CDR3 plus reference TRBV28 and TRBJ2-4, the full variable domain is DVKVTQSSRYLVKRTGEKVFLECVQDMDHENMFWYRQDPGLGLRLIYFSYDVKMKEKGDIPEGYSVSREKKERFSLILESASTNQTSMYLCASSLMGRGNIQYFGAGTRLSVL.